This TCR beta chain was recovered during a study of T-cell reconstitution after alpha-beta-depleted transplantation in children. Study-level results: Expanded graft clones numbering several hundred reportedly gave rise to alpha-beta T cells about two months after transplant. Counts and diversity of T cells one year after transplant came mostly from newly produced T cells. Diversity of TCRbeta at day 60 was high in some patients, arising from surviving recipient T cells and thymic progenitors.

Using unique molecular identifiers, the investigators prepared the TCRbeta library. MiXCR was run by TCRdb on the PCR reads, yielding one entry per CDR3 protein. The table shows about 600,000 distinct CDR3 sequences, with roughly 24% occurring only once. This clonotype was observed at least ten times. What it recognizes is unknown. The receptor's source is a boy in the first two years of life who had a stem cell transplant for acute myeloid leukemia, so the T cells may come from the graft donor. The starting material was PBMCs, mostly from graft donor cells, obtained 360 days after TCRalphabeta/CD19-depleted stem cell transplant.

CDR3 sequence (DNA): TGTGCCAGCAGTCCCTACTCAGGGGGAGACACCGGGGAGCTGTTTTTT. Translated, it gives CASSPYSGGDTGELFF. This chain links TRBV27 with TRBJ2-2; 7 nucleotides align to TRBD1. Trimming removed 5 bases from V and 3 bases from J; junction bases left unmatched: 9. The V gene's germline CDR1 is MNHEY and CDR2 SMNVEV (reference sequence). The length of the CDR3 is 16 residues.